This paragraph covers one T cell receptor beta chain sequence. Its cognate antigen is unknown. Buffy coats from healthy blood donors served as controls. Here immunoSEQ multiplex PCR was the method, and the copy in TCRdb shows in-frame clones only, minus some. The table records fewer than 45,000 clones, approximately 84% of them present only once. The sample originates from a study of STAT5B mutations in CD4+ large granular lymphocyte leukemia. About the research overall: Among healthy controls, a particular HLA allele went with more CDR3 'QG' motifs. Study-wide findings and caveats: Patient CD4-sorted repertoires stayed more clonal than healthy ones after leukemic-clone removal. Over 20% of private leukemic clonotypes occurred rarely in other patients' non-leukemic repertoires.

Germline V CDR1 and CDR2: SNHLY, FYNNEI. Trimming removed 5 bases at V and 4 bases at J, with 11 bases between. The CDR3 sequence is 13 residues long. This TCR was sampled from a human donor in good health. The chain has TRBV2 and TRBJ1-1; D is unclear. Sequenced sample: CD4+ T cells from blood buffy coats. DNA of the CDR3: TGTGCCAGCAGTACCGCAGAGTTCACTGAAGCTTTCTTT. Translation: CASSTAEFTEAFF.